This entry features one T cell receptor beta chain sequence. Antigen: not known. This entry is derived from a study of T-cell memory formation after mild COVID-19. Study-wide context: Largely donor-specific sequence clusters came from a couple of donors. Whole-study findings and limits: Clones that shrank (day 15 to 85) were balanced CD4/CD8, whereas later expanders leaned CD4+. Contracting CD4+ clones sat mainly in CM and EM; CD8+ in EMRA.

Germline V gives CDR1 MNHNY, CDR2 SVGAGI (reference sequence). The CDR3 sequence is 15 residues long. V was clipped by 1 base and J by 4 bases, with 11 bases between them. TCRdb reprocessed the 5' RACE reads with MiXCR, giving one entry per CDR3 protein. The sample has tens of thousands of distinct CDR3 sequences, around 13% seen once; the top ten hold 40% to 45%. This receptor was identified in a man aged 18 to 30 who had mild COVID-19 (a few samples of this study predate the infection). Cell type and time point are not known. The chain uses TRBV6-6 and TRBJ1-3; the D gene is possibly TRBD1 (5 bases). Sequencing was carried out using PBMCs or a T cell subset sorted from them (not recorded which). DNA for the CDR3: TGTGCCAGCAGTTACTTGGGGGACGGAGGAAACACCATATATTTT. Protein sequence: CASSYLGDGGNTIYF.